The T cell receptor beta chain described here comes from a study of control samples from healthy donors and cancer patients. Assay used: immunoSEQ multiplex PCR; TCRdb lists only in-frame clones, some missing. The data show about 120,000 clones, 75% to 95% seen once. The germline V and J ends were trimmed by 5 bases and 0 bases, with 15 bases remaining between them. CDR3 length equals 16 residues. CDR1 is SGHRS, CDR2 YFSETQ, per germline. Material for sequencing was blood. The J gene is TRBJ1-3, the V gene TRBV5-1; D not certain. This receptor was identified in a middle-aged man in good health. As DNA, the CDR3 is TGCGCCAGCAGGGACGGAAGACCAGACTCTGGAAACACCATATATTTT. Translated, it gives CASRDGRPDSGNTIYF.